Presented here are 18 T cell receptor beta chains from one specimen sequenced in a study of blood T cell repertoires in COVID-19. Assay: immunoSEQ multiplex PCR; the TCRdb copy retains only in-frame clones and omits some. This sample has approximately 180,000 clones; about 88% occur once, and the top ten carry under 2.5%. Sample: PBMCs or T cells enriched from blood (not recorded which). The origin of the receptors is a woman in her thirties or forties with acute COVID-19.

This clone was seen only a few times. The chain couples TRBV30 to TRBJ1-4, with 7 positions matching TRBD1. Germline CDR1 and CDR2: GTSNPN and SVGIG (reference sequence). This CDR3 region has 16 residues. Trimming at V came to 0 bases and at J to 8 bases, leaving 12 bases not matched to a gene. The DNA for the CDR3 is TGTGCCTGGAGTGTATCCGGAGCAGGGGGTTACGAAAAACTGTTTTTT. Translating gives CAWSVSGAGGYEKLFF.

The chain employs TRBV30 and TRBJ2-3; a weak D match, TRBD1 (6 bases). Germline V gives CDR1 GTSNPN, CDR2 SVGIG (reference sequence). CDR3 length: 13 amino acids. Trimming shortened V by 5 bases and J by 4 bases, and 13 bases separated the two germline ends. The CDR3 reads CAWWRGGADTQYF. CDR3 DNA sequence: TGTGCCTGGTGGAGAGGGGGAGCAGATACGCAGTATTTT. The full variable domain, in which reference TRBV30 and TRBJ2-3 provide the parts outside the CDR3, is SQTIHQWPATLVQPVGSPLSLECTVEGTSNPNLYWYRQAAGRGLQLLFYSVGIGQISSEVPQNLSASRPQDRQFILSSKKLLLSDSGFYLCAWWRGGADTQYFGPGTRLTVL.

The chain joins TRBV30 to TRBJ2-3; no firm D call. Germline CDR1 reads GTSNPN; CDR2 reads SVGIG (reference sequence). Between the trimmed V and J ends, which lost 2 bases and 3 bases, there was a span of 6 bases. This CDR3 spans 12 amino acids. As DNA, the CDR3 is TGTGCCTGGAGTCTACAGACAGATACGCAGTATTTT. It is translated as CAWSLQTDTQYF.

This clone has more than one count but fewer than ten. The CDR3 here is CASSEGTGPDTQYF. CDR3 sequence (DNA): TGCGCCAGCAGTGAGGGGACAGGGCCAGATACGCAGTATTTT. The rearrangement links TRBV10-2 to TRBJ2-3; 9 bases agree with TRBD1. There are 14 residues in the CDR3. Losses at the gene ends were 2 bases for V and 4 bases for J; bases not matched to a gene: 1. The germline CDR1 and CDR2 sequences are WSHSY and SAAADI.

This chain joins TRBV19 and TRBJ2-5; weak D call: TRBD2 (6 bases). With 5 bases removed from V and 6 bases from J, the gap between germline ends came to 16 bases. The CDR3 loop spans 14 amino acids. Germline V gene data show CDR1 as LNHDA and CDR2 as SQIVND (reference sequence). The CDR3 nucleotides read TGTGCCAGTAGTCCCGGGACTTTGAAGCAGACCCAGTACTTC. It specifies CASSPGTLKQTQYF.

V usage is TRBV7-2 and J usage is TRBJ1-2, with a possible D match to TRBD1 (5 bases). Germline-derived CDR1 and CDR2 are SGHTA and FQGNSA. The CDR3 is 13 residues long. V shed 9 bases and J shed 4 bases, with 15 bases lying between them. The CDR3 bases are TGTGCCAGTATGTCGGGGGATGCCTATGGCTACACCTTC. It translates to CASMSGDAYGYTF.

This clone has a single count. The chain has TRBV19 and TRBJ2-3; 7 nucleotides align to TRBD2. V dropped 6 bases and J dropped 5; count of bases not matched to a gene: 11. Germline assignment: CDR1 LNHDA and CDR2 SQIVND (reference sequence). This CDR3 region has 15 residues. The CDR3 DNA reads TGTGCCAGTAGCCCGCGGGGGATCGGGCTAGATACGCAGTATTTT. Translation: CASSPRGIGLDTQYF.

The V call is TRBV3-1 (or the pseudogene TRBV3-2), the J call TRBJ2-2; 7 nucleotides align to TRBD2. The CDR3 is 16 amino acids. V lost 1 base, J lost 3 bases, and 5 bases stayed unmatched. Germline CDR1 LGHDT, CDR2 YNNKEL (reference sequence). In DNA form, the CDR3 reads TGTGCCAGCAGCCAAGGCCCTAGCGGTTACACCGGGGAGCTGTTTTTT. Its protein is CASSQGPSGYTGELFF.

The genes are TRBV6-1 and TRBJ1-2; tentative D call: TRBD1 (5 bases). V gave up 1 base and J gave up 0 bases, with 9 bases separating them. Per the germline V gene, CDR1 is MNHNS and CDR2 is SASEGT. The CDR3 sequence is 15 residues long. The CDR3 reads CASSEDNRPNYGYTF. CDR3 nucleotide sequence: TGTGCCAGCAGTGAAGATAACAGGCCTAACTATGGCTACACCTTC.

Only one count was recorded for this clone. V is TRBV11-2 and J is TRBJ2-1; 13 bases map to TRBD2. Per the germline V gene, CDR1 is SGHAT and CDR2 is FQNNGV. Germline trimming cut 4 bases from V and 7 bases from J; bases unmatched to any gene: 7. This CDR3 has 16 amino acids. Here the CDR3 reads CASSSWTSGRRNEQFF. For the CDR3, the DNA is TGTGCCAGCAGCTCGTGGACTAGCGGGAGAAGGAATGAGCAGTTCTTC.

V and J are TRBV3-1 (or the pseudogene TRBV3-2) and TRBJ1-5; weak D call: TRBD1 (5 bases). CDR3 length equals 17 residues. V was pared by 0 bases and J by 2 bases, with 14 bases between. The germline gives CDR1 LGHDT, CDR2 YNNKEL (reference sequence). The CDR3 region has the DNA TGTGCCAGCAGCCAAGAAGTGCCAGGGAAGGGCAATCAGCCCCAGCATTTT. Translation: CASSQEVPGKGNQPQHF.

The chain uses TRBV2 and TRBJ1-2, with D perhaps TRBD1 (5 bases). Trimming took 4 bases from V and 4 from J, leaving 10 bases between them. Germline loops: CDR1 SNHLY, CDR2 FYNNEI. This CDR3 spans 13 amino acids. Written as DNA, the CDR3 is TGTGCCAGCAGTGTAGGGGACTCCTATGGCTACACCTTC. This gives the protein CASSVGDSYGYTF.

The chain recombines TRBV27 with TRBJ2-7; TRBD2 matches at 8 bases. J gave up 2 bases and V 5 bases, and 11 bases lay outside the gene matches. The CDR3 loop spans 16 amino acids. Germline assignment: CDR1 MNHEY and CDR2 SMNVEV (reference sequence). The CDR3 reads CASSDREPGLAYEQYF. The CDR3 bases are TGTGCCAGCAGTGACCGCGAACCGGGACTAGCCTACGAGCAGTACTTC.

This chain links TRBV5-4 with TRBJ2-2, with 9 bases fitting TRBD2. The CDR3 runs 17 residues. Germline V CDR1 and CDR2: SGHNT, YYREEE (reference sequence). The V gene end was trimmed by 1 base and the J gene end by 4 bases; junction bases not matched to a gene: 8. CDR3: CASSLLAGGQGTGELFF. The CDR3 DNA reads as TGTGCCAGCAGCTTGCTCGCGGGAGGGCAGGGCACCGGGGAGCTGTTTTTT. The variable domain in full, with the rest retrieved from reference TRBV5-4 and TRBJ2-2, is ETGVTQSPTHLIKTRGQQVTLRCSSQSGHNTVSWYQQALGQGPQFIFQYYREEENGRGNFPPRFSGLQFPNYSSELNVNALELDDSALYLCASSLLAGGQGTGELFFGEGSRLTVL.

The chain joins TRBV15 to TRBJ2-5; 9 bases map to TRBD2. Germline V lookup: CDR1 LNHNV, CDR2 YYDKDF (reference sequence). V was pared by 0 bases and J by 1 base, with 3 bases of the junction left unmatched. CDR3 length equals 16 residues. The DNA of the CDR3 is TGTGCCACCAGCAGAGAGCGGGGGGGTTCCCAAGAGACCCAGTACTTC. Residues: CATSRERGGSQETQYF.

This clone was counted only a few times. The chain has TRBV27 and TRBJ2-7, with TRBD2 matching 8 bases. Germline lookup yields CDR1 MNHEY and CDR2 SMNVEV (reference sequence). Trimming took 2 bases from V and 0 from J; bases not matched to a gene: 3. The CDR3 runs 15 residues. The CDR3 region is CASSLARGVSYEQYF. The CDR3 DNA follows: TGTGCCAGCAGTTTAGCGCGGGGGGTCTCCTACGAGCAGTACTTC.

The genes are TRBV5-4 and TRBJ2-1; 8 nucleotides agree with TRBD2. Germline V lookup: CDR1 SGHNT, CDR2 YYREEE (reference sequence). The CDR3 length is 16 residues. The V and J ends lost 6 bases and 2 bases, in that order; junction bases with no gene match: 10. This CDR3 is CASNSGGGAAYNEQFF. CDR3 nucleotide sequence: TGTGCCAGCAACTCGGGGGGGGGTGCGGCCTACAATGAGCAGTTCTTC.

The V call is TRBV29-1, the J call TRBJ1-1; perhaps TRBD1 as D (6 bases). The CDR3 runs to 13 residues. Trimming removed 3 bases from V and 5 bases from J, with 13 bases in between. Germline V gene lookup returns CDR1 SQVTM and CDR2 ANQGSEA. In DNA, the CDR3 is TGCAGCGTTGAGGGGGCGTCCCTAACTGAAGCTTTCTTT. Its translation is CSVEGASLTEAFF.